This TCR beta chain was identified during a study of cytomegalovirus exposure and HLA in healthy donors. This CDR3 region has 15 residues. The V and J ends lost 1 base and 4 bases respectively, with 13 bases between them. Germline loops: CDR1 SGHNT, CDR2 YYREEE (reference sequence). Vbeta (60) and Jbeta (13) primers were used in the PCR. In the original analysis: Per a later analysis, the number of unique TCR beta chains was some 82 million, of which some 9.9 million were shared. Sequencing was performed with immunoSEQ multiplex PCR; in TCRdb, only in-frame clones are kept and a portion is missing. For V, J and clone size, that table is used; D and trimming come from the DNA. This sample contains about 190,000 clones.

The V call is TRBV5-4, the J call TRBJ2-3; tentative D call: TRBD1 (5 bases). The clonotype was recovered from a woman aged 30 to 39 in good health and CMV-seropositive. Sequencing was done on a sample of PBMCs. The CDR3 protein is CASSLFQGLPDTQYF. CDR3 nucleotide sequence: TGTGCCAGCAGCTTGTTTCAGGGTCTCCCAGATACGCAGTATTTT. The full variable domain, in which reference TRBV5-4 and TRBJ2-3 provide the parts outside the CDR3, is ETGVTQSPTHLIKTRGQQVTLRCSSQSGHNTVSWYQQALGQGPQFIFQYYREEENGRGNFPPRFSGLQFPNYSSELNVNALELDDSALYLCASSLFQGLPDTQYFGPGTRLTVL.